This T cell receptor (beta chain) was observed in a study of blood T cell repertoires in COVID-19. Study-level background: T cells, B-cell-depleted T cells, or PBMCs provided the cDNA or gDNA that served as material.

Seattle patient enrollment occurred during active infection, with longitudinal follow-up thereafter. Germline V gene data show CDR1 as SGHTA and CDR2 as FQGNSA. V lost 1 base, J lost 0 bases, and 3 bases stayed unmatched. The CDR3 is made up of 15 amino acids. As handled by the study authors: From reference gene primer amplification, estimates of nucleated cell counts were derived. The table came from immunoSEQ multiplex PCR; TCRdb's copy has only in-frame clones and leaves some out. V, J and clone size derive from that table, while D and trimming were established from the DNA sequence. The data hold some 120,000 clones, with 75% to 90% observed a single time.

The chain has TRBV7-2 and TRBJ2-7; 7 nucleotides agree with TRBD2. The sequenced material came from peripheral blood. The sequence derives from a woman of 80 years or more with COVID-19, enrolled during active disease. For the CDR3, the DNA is TGTGCCAGCAGCTTAGTAGGCGGGAGCTCCTACGAGCAGTACTTC. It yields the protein CASSLVGGSSYEQYF.